This TCR beta chain was identified in a study of blood T cell repertoires in COVID-19. V was cut by 6 bases and J by 6 bases, with 19 bases left in between. The CDR3 spans 15 residues. The germline CDR1 and CDR2 sequences are MNHEY and SVGAGI. Original processing notes: Counts of nucleated cells, estimated from reference gene primer amplification, were obtained. The protocol was immunoSEQ multiplex PCR, while the TCRdb copy is restricted to in-frame clones and leaves out a portion. V and J calls plus clone size are reproduced from that table; the DNA served to infer D and trimming. Of about 300,000 clones listed, nearly 90% are singletons.

The source is a woman aged 25 to 39 with COVID-19, enrolled during active disease. The sequenced sample was peripheral blood. The chain couples TRBV6-5 to TRBJ2-3; tentative D call: TRBD2 (7 bases). This CDR3 is CASRILWGGADTQYF. Written as DNA, the CDR3 is TGTGCCAGCAGGATTCTATGGGGGGGGGCGGATACGCAGTATTTT.